These T cell receptor beta chains were read from a single sample in a study of tumor-infiltrating lymphocytes in primary liver carcinoma. TCRdb recomputed calls from the multiplex PCR reads with MiXCR, one row per CDR3 protein. The data show roughly 57,000 distinct CDR3 sequences, roughly 70% seen once. Material for sequencing was liver tumor tissue from sampling region 2. The receptors were gathered from a man aged 40-49 years with primary liver carcinoma and hepatitis B virus infection. Both conserved end residues are part of each CDR3. The D gene is left open where the match is weak.

d_gene,v_gene,j_gene,CDR3aa
TRBD1,TRBV11-2,TRBJ2-3,CDSSLPGQGPDTQCF
-,TRBV4-1,TRBJ1-1,CASSHDRERNTEAFF
-,TRBV29-1,TRBJ1-2,CSVEDSPAARAWGYTF
TRBD1,TRBV4-1,TRBJ1-2,CAGGQGDRNYGYSF
-,TRBV5-6,TRBJ2-2,CASSLKQGITGELFF
-,TRBV11-2,TRBJ2-3,CASSTETNGTYTQYF
-,TRBV2,TRBJ2-6,CASSDISGANLLTF
-,TRBV11-2,TRBJ2-7,CASSRGTGRTYEQYF
TRBD1,TRBV12-3/TRBV12-4,TRBJ1-2,CASGLTGQDYGYTF
TRBD2,TRBV28,TRBJ2-1,CASITRLAGGGYNEQFF
TRBD2,TRBV10-3,TRBJ2-3,CVITLGLANTDTQYF